The TCR beta chain described here comes from a study of monozygotic twins with inflammatory bowel disease. Findings of the study overall: Differences in immunosuppressive treatment may have been a source of added variability in patient repertoires. Using the inverse Simpson index, IBD patients had lower TCRbeta diversity than healthy co-twins.

UMIs with a 6-nucleotide sample barcode were added by template switching. TCRdb re-analyzed the 5' RACE reads; it lists each CDR3 protein once, without DNA. The sample has around 450,000 distinct CDR3 sequences; the top ten hold 2% to 2.5%. With no T cell sorting beforehand, total RNA was isolated from whole blood. This CDR3 spans 17 amino acids. Germline V gives CDR1 LGHNA, CDR2 YSLEER. With respect to this clonotype: As yet, its antigen is unknown.

Input material: blood. The V and J genes are TRBV4-3 and TRBJ2-1; the D gene TCRdb calls, TRBD2, cannot be checked with no DNA. The sequence was obtained from a human donor with ulcerative colitis or Crohn's disease, or a healthy co-twin of an affected twin (not recorded which). Here the CDR3 reads CASSQERTGTSGNEQFF.